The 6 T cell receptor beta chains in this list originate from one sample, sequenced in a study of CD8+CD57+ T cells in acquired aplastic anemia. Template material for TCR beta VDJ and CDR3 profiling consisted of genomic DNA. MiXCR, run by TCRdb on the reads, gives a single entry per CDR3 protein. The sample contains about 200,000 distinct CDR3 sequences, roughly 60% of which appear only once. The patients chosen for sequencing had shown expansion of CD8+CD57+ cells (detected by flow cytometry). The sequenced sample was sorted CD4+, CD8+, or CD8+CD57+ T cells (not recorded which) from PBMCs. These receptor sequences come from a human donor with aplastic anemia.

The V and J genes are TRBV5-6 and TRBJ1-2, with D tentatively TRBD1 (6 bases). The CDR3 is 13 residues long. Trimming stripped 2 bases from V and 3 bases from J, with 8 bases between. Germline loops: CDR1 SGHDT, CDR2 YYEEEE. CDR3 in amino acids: CASSFTGHYGYTF. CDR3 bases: TGTGCCAGCAGCTTCACAGGGCACTATGGCTACACCTTC.

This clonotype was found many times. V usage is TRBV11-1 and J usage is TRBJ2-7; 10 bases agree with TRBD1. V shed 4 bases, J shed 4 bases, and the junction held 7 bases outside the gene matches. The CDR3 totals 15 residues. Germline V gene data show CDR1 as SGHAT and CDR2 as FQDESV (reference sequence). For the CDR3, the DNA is TGTGCCAGCAGCTCAACCGGGACAGGGGAGTACGAGCAGTACTTC. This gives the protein CASSSTGTGEYEQYF. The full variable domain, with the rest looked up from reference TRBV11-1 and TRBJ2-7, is EAEVAQSPRYKITEKSQAVAFWCDPISGHATLYWYRQILGQGPELLVQFQDESVVDDSQLPKDRFSAERLKGVDSTLKIQPAELGDSAMYLCASSSTGTGEYEQYFGPGTRLTVT.

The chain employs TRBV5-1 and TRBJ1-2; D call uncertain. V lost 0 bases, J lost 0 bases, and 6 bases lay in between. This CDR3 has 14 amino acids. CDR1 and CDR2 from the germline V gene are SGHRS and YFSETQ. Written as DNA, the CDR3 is TGCGCCAGCAGCTTGGAACGGGCTAACTATGGCTACACCTTC. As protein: CASSLERANYGYTF.

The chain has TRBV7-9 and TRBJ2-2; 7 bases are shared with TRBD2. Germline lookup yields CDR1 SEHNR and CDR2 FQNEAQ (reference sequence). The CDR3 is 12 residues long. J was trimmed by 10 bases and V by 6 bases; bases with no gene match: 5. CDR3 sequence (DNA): TGTGCCAGCAGTTGGGACTACGAGGAGCTGTTTTTT. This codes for CASSWDYEELFF.

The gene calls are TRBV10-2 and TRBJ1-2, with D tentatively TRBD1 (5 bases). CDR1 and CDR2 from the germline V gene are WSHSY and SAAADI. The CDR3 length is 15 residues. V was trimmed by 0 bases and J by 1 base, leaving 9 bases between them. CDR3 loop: CASSESGDYNYGYTF. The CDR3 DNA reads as TGCGCCAGCAGTGAGTCAGGGGACTATAACTATGGCTACACCTTC.

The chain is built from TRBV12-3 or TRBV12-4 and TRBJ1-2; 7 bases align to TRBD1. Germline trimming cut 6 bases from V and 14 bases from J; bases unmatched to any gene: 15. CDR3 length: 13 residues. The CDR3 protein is CASRLGQRAARTF. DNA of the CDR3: TGTGCCAGCAGGTTGGGACAGAGGGCGGCTCGGACCTTC.